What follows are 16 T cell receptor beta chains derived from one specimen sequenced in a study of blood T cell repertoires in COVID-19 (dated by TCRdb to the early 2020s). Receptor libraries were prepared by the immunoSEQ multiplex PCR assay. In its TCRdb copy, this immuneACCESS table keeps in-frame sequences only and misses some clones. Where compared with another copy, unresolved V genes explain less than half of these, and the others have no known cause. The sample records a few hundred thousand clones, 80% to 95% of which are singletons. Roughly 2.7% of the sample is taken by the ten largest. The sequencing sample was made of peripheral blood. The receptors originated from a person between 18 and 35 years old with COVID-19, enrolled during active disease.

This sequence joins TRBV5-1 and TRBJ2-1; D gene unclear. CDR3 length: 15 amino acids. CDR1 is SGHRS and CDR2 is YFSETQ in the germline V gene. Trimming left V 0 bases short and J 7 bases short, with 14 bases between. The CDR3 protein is CASSLGVGTLNEQFF. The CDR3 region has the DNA TGCGCCAGCAGCTTGGGGGTGGGCACCTTGAATGAGCAGTTCTTC.

The CDR3 reads CSASGLAGGGEQYF. DNA of the CDR3: TGCAGTGCTAGTGGGCTAGCGGGAGGGGGCGAGCAGTACTTC. The chain uses TRBV20-1 and TRBJ2-7, with 12 bases fitting TRBD2. The CDR3 runs to 14 residues. CDR1 and CDR2 (germline): DFQATT, SNEGSKA (reference sequence). Germline trimming cut 3 bases from V and 6 bases from J; bases unmatched to any gene: 6.

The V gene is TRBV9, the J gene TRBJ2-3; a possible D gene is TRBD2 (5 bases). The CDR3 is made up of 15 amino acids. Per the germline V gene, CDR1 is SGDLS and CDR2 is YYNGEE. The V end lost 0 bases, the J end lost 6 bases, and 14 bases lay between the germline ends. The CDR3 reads CASSVVDDLADTQYF. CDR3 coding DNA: TGTGCCAGCAGCGTAGTGGACGACCTAGCCGATACGCAGTATTTT. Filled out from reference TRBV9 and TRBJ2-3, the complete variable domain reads DSGVTQTPKHLITATGQRVTLRCSPRSGDLSVYWYQQSLDQGLQFLIQYYNGEERAKGNILERFSAQQFPDLHSELNLSSLELGDSALYFCASSVVDDLADTQYFGPGTRLTVL.

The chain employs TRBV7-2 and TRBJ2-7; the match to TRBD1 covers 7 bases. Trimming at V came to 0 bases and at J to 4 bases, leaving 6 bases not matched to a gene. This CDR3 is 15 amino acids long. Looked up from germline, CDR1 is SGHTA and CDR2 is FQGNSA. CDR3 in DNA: TGTGCCAGCAGCTTAGCGTCCGGGACAGAGTACGAGCAGTACTTC. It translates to CASSLASGTEYEQYF. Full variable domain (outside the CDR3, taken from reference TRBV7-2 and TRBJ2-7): GAGVSQSPSNKVTEKGKDVELRCDPISGHTALYWYRQSLGQGLEFLIYFQGNSAPDKSGLPSDRFSAERTGGSVSTLTIQRTQQEDSAVYLCASSLASGTEYEQYFGPGTRLTVT.

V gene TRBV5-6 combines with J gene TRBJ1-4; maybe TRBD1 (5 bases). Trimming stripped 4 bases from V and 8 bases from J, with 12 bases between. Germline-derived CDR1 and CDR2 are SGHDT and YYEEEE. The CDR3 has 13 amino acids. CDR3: CASSRGSGEKLFF. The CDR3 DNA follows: TGTGCCAGCAGCCGGGGGTCAGGGGAAAAACTGTTTTTT.

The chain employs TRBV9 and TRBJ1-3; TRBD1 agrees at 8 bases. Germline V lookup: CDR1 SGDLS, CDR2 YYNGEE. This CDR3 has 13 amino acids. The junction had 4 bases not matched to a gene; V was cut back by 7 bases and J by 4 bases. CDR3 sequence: CASGGTGGNTIYF. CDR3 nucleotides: TGTGCCAGCGGAGGGACAGGCGGAAACACCATATATTTT. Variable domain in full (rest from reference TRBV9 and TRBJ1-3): DSGVTQTPKHLITATGQRVTLRCSPRSGDLSVYWYQQSLDQGLQFLIQYYNGEERAKGNILERFSAQQFPDLHSELNLSSLELGDSALYFCASGGTGGNTIYFGEGSWLTVV.

The CDR3 DNA sequence: TGTGCCAGCAGCTTAGAACTTGCTTTCACAGATACGCAGTATTTT. It is translated as CASSLELAFTDTQYF. The chain has TRBV7-2 and TRBJ2-3; D gene unclear. In germline, CDR1 is SGHTA, CDR2 FQGNSA. The CDR3 contains 15 residues. Trimming took off 1 base at V and 2 bases at J, with 10 bases between the two ends.

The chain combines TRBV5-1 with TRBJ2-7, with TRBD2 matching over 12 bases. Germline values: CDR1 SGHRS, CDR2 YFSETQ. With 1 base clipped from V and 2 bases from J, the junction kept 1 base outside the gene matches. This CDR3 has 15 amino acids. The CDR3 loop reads CASSLRTSGTYEQYF. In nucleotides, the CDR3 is TGCGCCAGCAGCTTGAGGACTAGCGGGACCTACGAGCAGTACTTC.

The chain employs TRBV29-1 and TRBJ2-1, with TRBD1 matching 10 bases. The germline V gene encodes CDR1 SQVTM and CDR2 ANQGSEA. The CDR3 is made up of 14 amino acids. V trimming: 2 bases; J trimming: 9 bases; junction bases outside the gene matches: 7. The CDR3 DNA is TGCAGCGTTGAAAGGGGACAGGGGACGGGTGAGCAGTTCTTC. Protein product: CSVERGQGTGEQFF.

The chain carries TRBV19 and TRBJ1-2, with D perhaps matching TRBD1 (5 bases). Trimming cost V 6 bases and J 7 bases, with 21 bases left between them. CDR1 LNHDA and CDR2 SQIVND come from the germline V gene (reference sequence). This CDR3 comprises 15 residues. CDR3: CASSPGGAVTLGYTF. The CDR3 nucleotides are TGTGCCAGTAGCCCAGGAGGGGCAGTTACCCTTGGCTACACCTTC.

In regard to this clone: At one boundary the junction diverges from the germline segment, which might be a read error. CDR3 residues: CASSFPTTGGMGF. The CDR3 nucleotides are TGTGCCAGCAGTTTCCCCACGACAGGGGGAATGGGCTTC. The chain has TRBV28 and TRBJ2-7; TRBD1 agrees at 9 bases. Germline V CDR1 and CDR2: MDHEN, SYDVKM. The CDR3 runs to 13 residues.

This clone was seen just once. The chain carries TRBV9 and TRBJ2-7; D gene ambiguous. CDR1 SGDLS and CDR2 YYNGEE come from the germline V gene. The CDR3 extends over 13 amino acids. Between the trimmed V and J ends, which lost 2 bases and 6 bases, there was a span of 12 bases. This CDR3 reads CASSVYSSGEQYF. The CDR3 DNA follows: TGTGCCAGCAGCGTCTATTCATCCGGCGAGCAGTACTTC. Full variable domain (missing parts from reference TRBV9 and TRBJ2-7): DSGVTQTPKHLITATGQRVTLRCSPRSGDLSVYWYQQSLDQGLQFLIQYYNGEERAKGNILERFSAQQFPDLHSELNLSSLELGDSALYFCASSVYSSGEQYFGPGTRLTVT.

DNA of the CDR3: TGTGCCAGCAGCCGCCCCGGGTCGCTGGGCGAGCAGTACTTC. Its translation is CASSRPGSLGEQYF. This sequence joins TRBV7-2 and TRBJ2-7; D gene unclear. Germline V CDR1 and CDR2: SGHTA, FQGNSA. There are 14 residues in the CDR3. The V gene lost 5 bases and the J gene lost 6 bases, with 17 bases spanning the gap.

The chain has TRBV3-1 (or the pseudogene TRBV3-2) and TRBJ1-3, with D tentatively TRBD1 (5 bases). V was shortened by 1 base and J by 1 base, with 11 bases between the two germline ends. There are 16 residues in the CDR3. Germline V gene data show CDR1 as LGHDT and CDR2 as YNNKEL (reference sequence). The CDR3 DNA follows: TGTGCCAGCAGCCAAGGCGGGGCAGGGTCTGGAAACACCATATATTTT. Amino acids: CASSQGGAGSGNTIYF.

The CDR3 is CASSLAGINAFGYTF. CDR3 nucleotide sequence: TGTGCCAGCAGCTTAGCCGGGATTAATGCTTTTGGCTACACCTTC. The chain employs TRBV7-9 and TRBJ1-2; D is undetermined. The CDR3 sequence is 15 residues long. V shed 0 bases and J shed 7 bases, with 15 bases lying between them. CDR1 SEHNR and CDR2 FQNEAQ come from the germline V gene (reference sequence).

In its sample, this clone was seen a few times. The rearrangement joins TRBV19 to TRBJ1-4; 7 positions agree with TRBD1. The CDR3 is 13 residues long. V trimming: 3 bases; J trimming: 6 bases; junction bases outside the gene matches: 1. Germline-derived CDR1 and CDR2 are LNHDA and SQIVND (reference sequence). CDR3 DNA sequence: TGTGCCAGTAGTATCACAGGGGATGAAAAACTGTTTTTT. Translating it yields CASSITGDEKLFF.